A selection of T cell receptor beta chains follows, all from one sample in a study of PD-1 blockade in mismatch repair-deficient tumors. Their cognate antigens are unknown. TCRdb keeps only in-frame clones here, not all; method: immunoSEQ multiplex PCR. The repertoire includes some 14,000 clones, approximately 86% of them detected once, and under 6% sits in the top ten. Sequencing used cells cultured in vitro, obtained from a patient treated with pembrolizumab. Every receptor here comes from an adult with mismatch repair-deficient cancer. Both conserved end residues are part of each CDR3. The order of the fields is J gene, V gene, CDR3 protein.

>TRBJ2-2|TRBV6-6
CASSNLGPNTGELFF
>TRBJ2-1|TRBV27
CASSLSSGLADNEQFF
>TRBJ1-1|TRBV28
CASSFWGAGYTEAFF
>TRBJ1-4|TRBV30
CAWSVRQGRLTNEKLFF
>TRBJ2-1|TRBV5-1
CASTGTSGRGTYNEQFF
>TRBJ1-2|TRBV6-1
CASSTGQGRAYTF
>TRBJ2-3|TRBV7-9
CASSPGQGPLTDTQYF
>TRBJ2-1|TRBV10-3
CAISESSASSGRKDEQFF
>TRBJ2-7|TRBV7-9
CATDRVTYEQYF
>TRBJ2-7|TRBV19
CASSPDIGDEQYF
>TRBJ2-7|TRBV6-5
CASTKTGLREQYF
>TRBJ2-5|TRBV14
CASSKLQGGQETQYF
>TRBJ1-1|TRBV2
CASSVSVNTETFF
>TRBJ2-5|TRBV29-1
CSVENGETQYF
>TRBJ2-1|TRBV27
CASSLERHSGEQFF
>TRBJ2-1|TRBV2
CASSVFYEQFF
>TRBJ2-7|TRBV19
CASSIEGLEQYF
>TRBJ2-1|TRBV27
CASSLSGTFDNEQFF
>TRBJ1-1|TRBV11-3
CASSLDGDTEAFF
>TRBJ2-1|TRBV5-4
CASSAGTSGRARNEQFF
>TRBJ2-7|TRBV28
CASSYRTDEQYF
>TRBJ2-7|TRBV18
CASSPGTGEAEQYF
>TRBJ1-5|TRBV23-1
CASSRCRGGAQHF
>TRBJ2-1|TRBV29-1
CSVEGGTGFF
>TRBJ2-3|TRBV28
CASSIGLRISTDTQYF
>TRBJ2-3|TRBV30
CACTGGPFTDTQYF
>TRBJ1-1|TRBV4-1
CASSQYDRGEAFF
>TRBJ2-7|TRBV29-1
CSGGLAGVEQYF
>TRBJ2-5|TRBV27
CASSSGRETQYF
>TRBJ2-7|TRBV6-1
CASSPGLLAYEQYF
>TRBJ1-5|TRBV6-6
CASSYGGVGLRQPQHF
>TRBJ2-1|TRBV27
CASSLSGVSEQFF
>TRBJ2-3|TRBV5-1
CASSSGLAGTDTQYF
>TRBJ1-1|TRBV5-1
CASSPVWVQGDTEAFF
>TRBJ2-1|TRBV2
CAILAGEADNEQFF
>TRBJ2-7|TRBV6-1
CASSEGGANYEQYF
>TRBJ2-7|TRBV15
CATRHGAVYEQYF
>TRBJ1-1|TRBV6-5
CASRTTGRAEAFF
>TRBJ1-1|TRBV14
CASSQDWDSVLKAFF
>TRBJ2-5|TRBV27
CASSLFGETQYF
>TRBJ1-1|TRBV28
CASSSGGAMNTEAFF
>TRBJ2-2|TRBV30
CAWTRQFTGELFF
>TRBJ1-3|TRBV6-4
CASSEGAVGNTIYF
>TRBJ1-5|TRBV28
CASSLLAGRNQPQHF
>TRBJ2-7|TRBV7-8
CASSARTGGGEQYF
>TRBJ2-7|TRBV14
CASSPHKGLAGASEQYF